Listed here are 20 T cell receptor beta chains from one sample, sequenced in a study of T cell repertoires in cytomegalovirus infection. Their antigens remain unidentified. Each CDR3 protein gets one entry after TCRdb re-called the reads with MiXCR. The table lists more than 250,000 distinct CDR3 sequences, 25% of them singletons, with more than 10% in the top ten. The specimen comprised cultured PBMCs, sampled from culture after CMV antigen stimulation. These receptors originate from a human donor in good health (CMV status not recorded). Some clones in this sample may be carry-over from other donors' samples.

This clonotype has more than one count but fewer than ten. The chain employs TRBV6-2 or TRBV6-3 and TRBJ2-2, with D uncertain. Germline CDR1 is MNHEY and CDR2 is SVGEGT. Deletions cut 0 bases from V and 5 bases from J, with 4 bases between. This CDR3 contains 13 residues. In nucleotides, the CDR3 is TGTGCCAGCAGTTACTCATGGACCGGGGAGCTGTTTTTT. Protein product: CASSYSWTGELFF.

This clonotype has more than one count but fewer than ten. The chain is built from TRBV5-1 and TRBJ2-5; a possible D gene is TRBD1 (6 bases). This CDR3 region has 14 residues. In germline, CDR1 is SGHRS, CDR2 YFSETQ. With 0 bases removed from V and 6 bases from J, the gap between germline ends came to 12 bases. The CDR3 spells CASSLGQATQTQYF. The CDR3 coding sequence is TGCGCCAGCAGCTTGGGACAGGCCACGCAGACCCAGTACTTC. The full variable domain, with the rest looked up from reference TRBV5-1 and TRBJ2-5, is KAGVTQTPRYLIKTRGQQVTLSCSPISGHRSVSWYQQTPGQGLQFLFEYFSETQRNKGNFPGRFSGRQFSNSRSEMNVSTLELGDSALYLCASSLGQATQTQYFGPGTRLLVL.

The chain combines TRBV24-1 with TRBJ2-1, with 10 bases fitting TRBD1. CDR1 KGHDR and CDR2 SFDVKD come from the germline V gene. This CDR3 contains 15 residues. V trimming: 7 bases; J trimming: 6 bases; junction bases outside the gene matches: 8. CDR3 nucleotides: TGTGCCACCAGACCCGGGACAGGGGAGTTCAATGAGCAGTTCTTC. It is translated as CATRPGTGEFNEQFF.

This chain uses TRBV29-1 with TRBJ1-3; D unresolved. This CDR3 has 15 amino acids. Per the germline V gene, CDR1 is SQVTM and CDR2 is ANQGSEA. Trimming took 3 bases from V and 5 from J, leaving 17 bases between them. The CDR3 spells CSVDLAASGRNTIYF. The CDR3 DNA follows: TGCAGCGTTGATCTGGCAGCGTCGGGGAGAAACACCATATATTTT.

In this sample, this clonotype turned up a few times. This chain uses TRBV12-3 or TRBV12-4 with TRBJ1-5, with D tentatively TRBD1 (5 bases). Trimming cost V 6 bases and J 11 bases, with 17 bases left between them. The CDR3 loop spans 13 amino acids. The CDR3 protein is CASSLRAGHTQHF. In DNA, the CDR3 is TGTGCCAGCAGCTTGAGGGCCGGACACACCCAGCATTTT.

This clonotype occurred many times. The CDR3 nucleotides are TGTGCCAGCAGTTACAACCCGACAGGGGTTAATTCACCCCTCCACTTT. Its protein is CASSYNPTGVNSPLHF. The chain employs TRBV6-5 and TRBJ1-6, with 8 bases fitting TRBD1. Trimming took 2 bases from V and 6 from J; bases not matched to a gene: 6. The germline V gene encodes CDR1 MNHEY and CDR2 SVGAGI. The CDR3 consists of 16 residues.

This clonotype was recorded many times. The chain links TRBV7-8 to TRBJ2-1; D may correspond to TRBD1 or TRBD2 (6 bases each). The germline V gene has CDR1 SGHVS and CDR2 FQNEAQ. The CDR3 has 19 amino acids. The ends were cut back, 5 bases at V and 4 bases at J, with 27 bases in the middle. CDR3 protein: CASSPLRGVAGQLYNEQFF. CDR3 nucleotide sequence: TGTGCCAGCAGCCCCTTGAGGGGGGTGGCGGGACAACTGTACAATGAGCAGTTCTTC.

J is TRBJ2-7 and V is TRBV7-4; 7 bases fit TRBD2. The junction had 18 bases not matched to a gene; V was cut back by 3 bases and J by 7 bases. This CDR3 contains 17 residues. Germline lookup yields CDR1 SGHVT and CDR2 SQSDAQ. Written as DNA, the CDR3 is TGTGCCAGCAGCTTCCCATTGGGGGAGGGTAAATTTGGGGAGCAGTACGTC. Translating it yields CASSFPLGEGKFGEQYV.

The chain has TRBV28 and TRBJ2-7, with a weak D call TRBD2 (7 bases). V shed 5 bases and J shed 0 bases, with 17 bases lying between them. The V gene's germline CDR1 is MDHEN and CDR2 SYDVKM. The CDR3 totals 16 residues. The CDR3 DNA is TGTGCCAGCAGTAGGGGGACTATCCAGATCTCCTACGAGCAGTACTTC. This translates into CASSRGTIQISYEQYF.

This clonotype was detected only a few times. The chain recombines TRBV6-2 or TRBV6-3 with TRBJ2-1, with 7 bases aligning to TRBD2. Germline assignment: CDR1 MNHEY and CDR2 SVGEGT. V shed 8 bases, J shed 3 bases, and the junction held 10 bases outside the gene matches. The CDR3 is 15 residues long. The CDR3 DNA is TGTGCCAGCCGAGAGGTACTAGCGAACTACAATGAGCAGTTCTTC. Translating it yields CASREVLANYNEQFF.

This clonotype was found many times. The chain uses TRBV7-2 and TRBJ1-5; no firm D call. V was pared by 6 bases and J by 0 bases, with 9 bases between. This CDR3 has 14 amino acids. The V gene's germline CDR1 is SGHTA and CDR2 FQGNSA. In DNA form, the CDR3 reads TGTGCCAGCAGTCCTGACATTAGCAATCAGCCCCAGCATTTT. Translation: CASSPDISNQPQHF.

Ten or more counts support this clonotype. The chain's CDR3 is CASSVPGGEGLLTDTQYF. The CDR3 DNA sequence: TGTGCCAGCAGCGTCCCAGGGGGCGAGGGGCTCCTCACAGATACGCAGTATTTT. The V call is TRBV7-8, the J call TRBJ2-3, with 8 positions matching TRBD1. V dropped 5 bases and J dropped 2; count of bases not matched to a gene: 15. CDR3 length: 18 residues. Germline V gene lookup returns CDR1 SGHVS and CDR2 FQNEAQ.

As for this clonotype: A read error may explain this, as a much larger clone is one base away. V and J are TRBV7-2 and TRBJ1-2; 7 bases fit TRBD1. The V gene's germline CDR1 is SGHTA and CDR2 FQGNSA. The CDR3 length is 16 residues. Trimming at V came to 7 bases and at J to 0 bases, leaving 11 bases not matched to a gene. The CDR3 region is CASNIPRDRPNYGYTF. The CDR3 DNA reads TGTGCCAGCAACATTCCCCGGGACAGACCTAACTATGGCTACACCTTC.

The gene calls are TRBV7-2 and TRBJ2-7; 9 positions match TRBD1. CDR1 and CDR2 from the germline V gene are SGHTA and FQGNSA. V gave up 1 base and J gave up 6 bases; unmatched junction bases: 13. CDR3 length: 17 residues. The chain's CDR3 is CASSLGGTGSLGSEQYF. CDR3 coding DNA: TGTGCCAGCAGCTTAGGAGGGACAGGGTCGTTGGGCTCCGAGCAGTACTTC.

The rearrangement links TRBV3-1 to TRBJ2-2; D may be TRBD1 (5 bases). Trimming cost V 4 bases and J 4 bases, with 16 bases left between them. The CDR3 sequence is 16 residues long. Germline V gene data show CDR1 as LGHDT and CDR2 as YNNKEL (reference sequence). CDR3 region: CASSPGQGTVTGELFF. CDR3 bases: TGTGCCAGCAGCCCCGGTCAGGGAACGGTCACCGGGGAGCTGTTTTTT.

This clonotype was detected many times. The V call is TRBV7-2, the J call TRBJ1-1, with TRBD1 identical over 7 bases. This CDR3 comprises 18 residues. Germline trimming cut 5 bases from V and 3 bases from J; bases unmatched to any gene: 18. The germline V gene encodes CDR1 SGHTA and CDR2 FQGNSA. CDR3 sequence: CASSTLTGRAFYDTEAFF. In nucleotides, the CDR3 is TGTGCCAGCAGCACACTGACAGGGCGAGCTTTCTACGACACTGAAGCTTTCTTT.

The chain couples TRBV4-1 to TRBJ2-2, with D possibly matching TRBD1 (6 bases). Trimming took 7 bases from V and 4 from J, leaving 19 bases between them. This CDR3 is built from 16 residues. Germline CDR1 reads MGHRA; CDR2 reads YSYEKL. DNA for the CDR3: TGCGCCAGCAAACAAGGAAAGGGGGAAGGCACCGGGGAGCTGTTTTTT. Amino acid sequence: CASKQGKGEGTGELFF.

This clonotype has more than one count but fewer than ten. This sequence joins TRBV30 and TRBJ1-4; no firm D call. The CDR3 extends over 12 amino acids. Germline CDR1 reads GTSNPN; CDR2 reads SVGIG (reference sequence). Trimming took 1 base from V and 9 from J, leaving 9 bases between them. CDR3 bases: TGTGCCTGGAGTGACCTGAGCCAAAAACTGTTTTTT. Translation gives CAWSDLSQKLFF. Combining the CDR3 with reference TRBV30 and TRBJ1-4 gives the whole variable domain SQTIHQWPATLVQPVGSPLSLECTVEGTSNPNLYWYRQAAGRGLQLLFYSVGIGQISSEVPQNLSASRPQDRQFILSSKKLLLSDSGFYLCAWSDLSQKLFFGSGTQLSVL.

The sample holds many counts of this clonotype. The genes are TRBV30 and TRBJ1-6, with D tentatively TRBD1 (5 bases). The CDR3 contains 14 residues. Between the trimmed V and J ends, which lost 2 bases and 12 bases, there was a span of 17 bases. The germline V gene encodes CDR1 GTSNPN and CDR2 SVGIG (reference sequence). The CDR3 protein is CAWSTWDGKGPLHF. CDR3 in DNA: TGTGCCTGGAGTACCTGGGACGGGAAAGGACCCCTCCACTTT.

V usage is TRBV7-6 and J usage is TRBJ2-7; D gene uncertain. From germline, CDR1 is SGHVS and CDR2 FNYEAQ. The CDR3 has 14 residues. Trimming took off 4 bases at V and 2 bases at J, with 12 bases between the two ends. CDR3 sequence: CASSSGPKPYEQYF. CDR3 sequence (DNA): TGTGCCAGCAGCTCCGGGCCTAAGCCCTACGAGCAGTACTTC.